Sequencing of this T cell receptor beta chain was carried out in a study of blood T cell repertoires in COVID-19. Study summary: Acute and convalescent COVID-19 specimens originated in the United States, Italy and Spain. PBMCs, B-cell-depleted T cells, or T cells were the source of the cDNA or gDNA that made up the material.

Study processing details: Amplification with reference gene primers provided the estimates of nucleated cell counts. The assay was immunoSEQ multiplex PCR, and TCRdb's table has in-frame clones only and misses some. The D gene and trimming were derived from the DNA, and the V and J assignments and clone size from that table. The sample has over 45,000 clones; about 76% are singletons. CDR3 length equals 14 residues. Between the trimmed V and J ends, which lost 3 bases and 5 bases, there was a span of 13 bases. CDR1 and CDR2 (germline): MGHRA, YSYEKL. Sequenced sample: peripheral blood. The TCR sequence derives from a man in his fifties or sixties with active or convalescent COVID-19. V and J are TRBV4-1 and TRBJ1-1; D possibly corresponds to TRBD1 (5 bases). CDR3 region: CASSHHSGGTEAFF. DNA of the CDR3: TGCGCCAGCAGCCACCACAGCGGGGGGACTGAAGCTTTCTTT.